This TCR beta chain comes out of a study of cytotoxic CD8 clonotypes in ibrutinib-treated CLL. Investigators sought sequencing depths of between 1 in 200,000 and 1 in 1 million T cells. The method was immunoSEQ multiplex PCR; TCRdb's version includes in-frame clones alone and lacks a portion of them. The sample includes 300,000 to 400,000 clones, roughly 71% of them seen just once. This clone was picked up one time. Its antigen is still unknown. The study's findings and limits: Clonality increased at ibrutinib response and stayed stable in sustained remission. At progression, however, it fell back toward baseline.

This specimen was PBMCs, taken after 36 months of ibrutinib treatment. The TCR originated in a human donor with chronic lymphocytic leukemia.

CDR3 DNA: TGTGCCAGCAGTACCTACTGGGACGCCTATGGCTACACCTTC. Its protein product is CASSTYWDAYGYTF. The rearrangement uses TRBV6-1 and TRBJ1-2, with D tentatively TRBD1 (5 bases). Trimming left V 5 bases short and J 4 bases short, with 14 bases between. Germline assignment: CDR1 MNHNS and CDR2 SASEGT. The CDR3 has 14 amino acids.